These 6 T cell receptor beta chains were all obtained from the same sample, sequenced in a study of T cell responses to AZD1222 COVID-19 vaccine. Assay used: immunoSEQ multiplex PCR; TCRdb lists only in-frame clones, some missing. The table records more than 150,000 clones, approximately 90% of them present only once. The sequenced sample was peripheral blood, obtained on day 0 of AZD1222 vaccination. The receptors come from an adult in good health.

V is TRBV27 and J is TRBJ1-5; weak D call: TRBD1 (6 bases). CDR1 MNHEY and CDR2 SMNVEV come from the germline V gene (reference sequence). V gave up 0 bases and J gave up 2 bases, with 17 bases separating them. The CDR3 has 18 amino acids. This CDR3 is CASSLSGQGRGGNQPQHF. Written as DNA, the CDR3 is TGTGCCAGCAGTTTATCGGGGCAAGGCAGGGGTGGCAATCAGCCCCAGCATTTT.

The chain has TRBV16 and TRBJ1-2; perhaps TRBD1 as D (6 bases). This CDR3 contains 14 residues. V shed 3 bases and J shed 4 bases, with 12 bases lying between them. The germline V gene encodes CDR1 KGHSY and CDR2 FQNENV. The CDR3 reads CASSQGSGVYGYTF. The CDR3, as DNA: TGTGCCAGCAGCCAGGGCTCAGGGGTCTATGGCTACACCTTC. The whole variable domain, filled in from reference TRBV16 and TRBJ1-2, reads GEEVAQTPKHLVRGEGQKAKLYCAPIKGHSYVFWYQQVLKNEFKFLISFQNENVFDETGMPKERFSAKCLPNSPCSLEIQATKLEDSAVYFCASSQGSGVYGYTFGSGTRLTVV.

V is TRBV6-5 and J is TRBJ2-2; TRBD2 matches 7 bases. The CDR3 consists of 15 residues. Germline V CDR1 and CDR2: MNHEY, SVGAGI. V gave up 0 bases and J gave up 4 bases; unmatched junction bases: 2. The CDR3 here is CASSYSGGVTGELFF. The CDR3 DNA reads TGTGCCAGCAGTTACTCTGGGGGGGTCACCGGGGAGCTGTTTTTT.

The V and J genes are TRBV20-1 and TRBJ2-7; possibly TRBD2 for D (5 bases). CDR1 is DFQATT, CDR2 SNEGSKA, per germline (reference sequence). V dropped 2 bases and J dropped 4 bases, with 6 bases sitting between them. The CDR3 loop spans 11 amino acids. CDR3 region: CSARPGYEQYF. The CDR3 nucleotides read TGCAGTGCTAGACCGGGATACGAGCAGTACTTC.

The chain links TRBV19 to TRBJ2-1; 8 nucleotides align to TRBD1. The CDR3 has 15 amino acids. The trim removed 9 bases at V and 3 bases at J, leaving 10 bases unmatched. The germline gives CDR1 LNHDA, CDR2 SQIVND (reference sequence). Here the CDR3 reads CASSTGDRYYNEQFF. The CDR3 nucleotides are TGTGCCAGCTCGACCGGGGACAGGTACTACAATGAGCAGTTCTTC.

The rearrangement links TRBV9 to TRBJ1-2; 7 bases map to TRBD1. Losses at the gene ends were 4 bases for V and 2 bases for J; bases not matched to a gene: 5. Germline values: CDR1 SGDLS, CDR2 YYNGEE. This CDR3 contains 14 residues. Here the CDR3 DNA reads TGTGCCAGCAGCTTCCGGGACAGCAACTATGGCTACACCTTC. This encodes CASSFRDSNYGYTF.